The 26 T cell receptor beta chains in this list originate from one sample, sequenced in a study of OX40 agonist ivuxolimab in advanced cancers. The protocol was immunoSEQ multiplex PCR, while the TCRdb copy is restricted to in-frame clones and leaves out a portion. Here the sample spans about 59,000 clones, approximately 89% being singletons. The source was CD4+ or CD8+ T cells sorted from blood, collected in a trial of the OX40 agonist ivuxolimab. All receptors come from an adult with an advanced solid tumor such as melanoma, head and neck, liver or kidney cancer.

This sequence joins TRBV18 and TRBJ2-3, with 10 nucleotides matching TRBD2. V shed 3 bases and J 3 bases; nucleotides not matched to a gene: 21. Germline CDR1 KGHSH, CDR2 LQKENI. This CDR3 comprises 21 residues. In DNA form, the CDR3 reads TGTGCCAGCTCACCCGCTTTCTCATGGCCTAGCGGGAGTGGGGAAACAGATACGCAGTATTTT. It specifies CASSPAFSWPSGSGETDTQYF.

This rearrangement joins TRBV9 to TRBJ2-1, with D tentatively TRBD2 (6 bases). This CDR3 is 15 amino acids long. V shed 0 bases and J shed 8 bases, with 15 bases lying between them. From germline, CDR1 is SGDLS and CDR2 YYNGEE. CDR3 DNA: TGTGCCAGCAGCGTAGTACCTAGCGCCATCCATGAGCAGTTCTTC. It codes for CASSVVPSAIHEQFF.

This rearrangement joins TRBV19 to TRBJ1-5; D may be TRBD1 (5 bases). CDR3 length equals 18 residues. The V end was cut by 1 base, the J end by 0 bases, with 16 bases between. Germline CDR1 LNHDA, CDR2 SQIVND (reference sequence). CDR3 nucleotide sequence: TGTGCCAGTAGTATAGCGAACTGGGGGGAATATAGCAATCAGCCCCAGCATTTT. This translates into CASSIANWGEYSNQPQHF.

CDR3 DNA sequence: TGTGCCAGCAGCCCTCAGCGGGAGACTCGCACAGATACGCAGTATTTT. Protein sequence: CASSPQRETRTDTQYF. The V gene is TRBV7-9, the J gene TRBJ2-3; 8 positions match TRBD2. The germline V gene has CDR1 SEHNR and CDR2 FQNEAQ (reference sequence). This CDR3 has 16 residues. The junction had 8 bases not matched to a gene; V was cut back by 5 bases and J by 1 base.

The chain is built from TRBV5-1 and TRBJ2-5; the D is unclear. The CDR3 runs 15 residues. Trimming left V 0 bases short and J 1 base short, with 10 bases between. Looked up from germline, CDR1 is SGHRS and CDR2 is YFSETQ. The chain's CDR3 is CASSLEVPAQETQYF. DNA for the CDR3: TGCGCCAGCAGCTTGGAAGTACCGGCCCAAGAGACCCAGTACTTC.

The chain employs TRBV4-1 and TRBJ2-7; no definite D call. The germline CDR1 and CDR2 sequences are MGHRA and YSYEKL. The CDR3 is made up of 15 amino acids. V dropped 1 base and J dropped 2 bases, with 12 bases sitting between them. CDR3 nucleotides: TGCGCCAGCAGCCAAGGGTTTCGCTTCCCCTACGAGCAGTACTTC. This gives the protein CASSQGFRFPYEQYF.

V is TRBV19 and J is TRBJ1-4; 8 nucleotides agree with TRBD1. Germline-derived CDR1 and CDR2 are LNHDA and SQIVND (reference sequence). The J segment lost 3 bases and the V segment lost 6 bases, leaving 9 bases of the junction unmatched. The CDR3 sequence is 16 residues long. In DNA form, the CDR3 reads TGTGCCAGTAGCTCCCGCGGGGGACAGGCTAATGAAAAACTGTTTTTT. Translating it yields CASSSRGGQANEKLFF.

This rearrangement joins TRBV28 to TRBJ2-7, with 10 bases lining up with TRBD2. CDR1 is MDHEN, CDR2 SYDVKM, per germline. The V and J ends lost 7 bases and 12 bases, in that order; junction bases with no gene match: 15. This CDR3 region has 14 residues. The CDR3 DNA reads TGTGCCAGCAACACGGTGGGATCTAGCGGGAGACGGTACTTC. Translated: CASNTVGSSGRRYF.

The chain recombines TRBV27 with TRBJ2-1; the match to TRBD2 covers 10 bases. The V gene end was trimmed by 1 base and the J gene end by 8 bases; junction bases not matched to a gene: 5. CDR1 is MNHEY and CDR2 is SMNVEV in the germline V gene (reference sequence). The CDR3 covers 15 residues. The CDR3 reads CASSLWASGSDEQFF. Written as DNA, the CDR3 is TGTGCCAGCAGTTTATGGGCTAGCGGGAGTGATGAGCAGTTCTTC.

The chain employs TRBV4-3 and TRBJ2-7; possible D gene TRBD2, 6 bases. V was pared by 1 base and J by 4 bases, with 20 bases between. CDR1 LGHNA and CDR2 YSLEER come from the germline V gene. The CDR3 has 17 residues. The DNA for the CDR3 is TGCGCCAGCAGCCAAGCCCCCCCGGGACTGAAGGCTTACGAGCAGTACTTC. Translated: CASSQAPPGLKAYEQYF.

J is TRBJ1-5 and V is TRBV11-2; D gene unclear. Trimming shortened V by 4 bases and J by 1 base, and 11 bases separated the two germline ends. Germline values: CDR1 SGHAT, CDR2 FQNNGV. This CDR3 has 15 amino acids. The CDR3 is CASSSPGGSNQPQHF. CDR3 nucleotide sequence: TGTGCCAGCAGCTCGCCGGGCGGGAGCAATCAGCCCCAGCATTTT.

The chain is built from TRBV7-2 and TRBJ2-3; 11 bases line up with TRBD2. The CDR3 covers 18 residues. V gave up 1 base and J gave up 2 bases; unmatched junction bases: 8. Germline CDR1 SGHTA, CDR2 FQGNSA. The CDR3: CASSLVGGTSGDTDTQYF. The CDR3 DNA reads TGTGCCAGCAGCTTAGTAGGGGGGACTAGCGGAGACACAGATACGCAGTATTTT.

This chain connects TRBV27 to TRBJ2-7; TRBD1 matches 9 bases. The CDR3 loop spans 14 amino acids. CDR1 MNHEY and CDR2 SMNVEV come from the germline V gene (reference sequence). V lost 5 bases to trimming and J lost 5 bases; unmatched junction nucleotides: 7. CDR3 in amino acids: CASSGGTGWNEQYF. CDR3 DNA sequence: TGTGCCAGCAGTGGAGGGACAGGGTGGAACGAGCAGTACTTC.

The V and J genes are TRBV11-2 and TRBJ2-7; 9 bases fit TRBD2. The CDR3 has 15 residues. The germline gives CDR1 SGHAT, CDR2 FQNNGV. With 4 bases clipped from V and 0 bases from J, the junction kept 4 bases outside the gene matches. The CDR3 DNA reads as TGTGCCAGCAGCTATAGCGGGAGTCCCTCCTACGAGCAGTACTTC. Translation: CASSYSGSPSYEQYF. Full variable domain (outside the CDR3, taken from reference TRBV11-2 and TRBJ2-7): EAGVAQSPRYKIIEKRQSVAFWCNPISGHATLYWYQQILGQGPKLLIQFQNNGVVDDSQLPKDRFSAERLKGVDSTLKIQPAKLEDSAVYLCASSYSGSPSYEQYFGPGTRLTVT.

The chain recombines TRBV27 with TRBJ2-7, with D perhaps TRBD1 (6 bases). Germline V gene data show CDR1 as MNHEY and CDR2 as SMNVEV (reference sequence). Trimming shortened V by 5 bases and J by 0 bases, and 11 bases separated the two germline ends. This CDR3 has 14 amino acids. The CDR3 is CASSPQGSSYEQYF. For the CDR3, the DNA is TGTGCCAGCAGTCCTCAGGGGAGCTCCTACGAGCAGTACTTC.

CDR3 residues: CASSYDRANEQFF. CDR3 sequence (DNA): TGTGCCAGCAGTTACGACAGGGCCAATGAGCAGTTCTTC. The chain employs TRBV6-6 and TRBJ2-1; 7 bases map to TRBD1. Per the germline V gene, CDR1 is MNHNY and CDR2 is SVGAGI (reference sequence). The V and J ends lost 2 bases and 6 bases, in that order; junction bases with no gene match: 1. The CDR3 runs to 13 residues.

The rearrangement links TRBV9 to TRBJ2-5, with 7 nucleotides matching TRBD2. V lost 3 bases to trimming and J lost 2 bases; unmatched junction nucleotides: 7. The length of the CDR3 is 15 residues. The germline gives CDR1 SGDLS, CDR2 YYNGEE. This CDR3 reads CASSAAGVGQETQYF. DNA of the CDR3: TGTGCCAGCAGCGCCGCGGGAGTAGGGCAAGAGACCCAGTACTTC.

The count of this clone is one. At one end, the junction sequence differs from germline, possibly due to a read error. In the same sample, other DNA sequences code for this CDR3. This rearrangement joins TRBV19 to TRBJ2-7, with D possibly TRBD2 on 5 matching bases. This CDR3 comprises 14 residues. In germline, CDR1 is LNHDA, CDR2 SQIVND (reference sequence). The CDR3 DNA sequence: TGCGCCAGTAGTATAGTCGAGGGCTCTGACGAGCAGTACTTC. It yields the protein CASSIVEGSDEQYF.

The CDR3: CASRWGQDYGYTF. The DNA for the CDR3 is TGTGCCAGCAGATGGGGACAGGACTATGGCTACACCTTC. The rearrangement links TRBV25-1 to TRBJ1-2, with 8 bases that match TRBD1. This CDR3 has 13 amino acids. With V trimmed by 6 bases and J by 3 bases, 3 bases remained unmatched. In germline, CDR1 is MGHDK, CDR2 SYGVNS.

CDR3 DNA sequence: TGTGCCAGTAGTATCTGGACAACGAACACCGGGGAGCTGTTTTTT. This codes for CASSIWTTNTGELFF. The genes are TRBV19 and TRBJ2-2, with D perhaps TRBD1 (5 bases). CDR3 length: 15 residues. Trimming took off 3 bases at V and 0 bases at J, with 8 bases between the two ends. In germline, CDR1 is LNHDA, CDR2 SQIVND (reference sequence).

The chain uses TRBV21-1 and TRBJ1-2. TRBV21-1 is deemed a pseudogene. The CDR3 length is 17 residues. The CDR3 here is CASSKVGLGGRMFGYTF. In nucleotides, the CDR3 is TGTGCCAGCAGCAAAGTAGGTTTGGGGGGGCGGATGTTTGGCTACACCTTC.

V gene TRBV19 combines with J gene TRBJ2-1; no clear D gene. CDR3 length: 13 residues. In germline, CDR1 is LNHDA, CDR2 SQIVND (reference sequence). Trimming took off 10 bases at V and 4 bases at J, with 14 bases between the two ends. The CDR3, as DNA: TGTGCCACCCGCCGGTCGGTTTACAATGAGCAGTTCTTC. Its protein is CATRRSVYNEQFF. Full variable domain (remainder filled in from reference TRBV19 and TRBJ2-1): DGGITQSPKYLFRKEGQNVTLSCEQNLNHDAMYWYRQDPGQGLRLIYYSQIVNDFQKGDIAEGYSVSREKKESFPLTVTSAQKNPTAFYLCATRRSVYNEQFFGPGTRLTVL.

This clone has only a few counts. Other DNA sequences in this specimen translate into the identical CDR3. The V call is TRBV27, the J call TRBJ1-3, with a weak D call TRBD1 (5 bases). The CDR3 has 15 amino acids. V dropped 5 bases and J dropped 0 bases, with 11 bases sitting between them. Germline V lookup: CDR1 MNHEY, CDR2 SMNVEV (reference sequence). The CDR3 sequence: CASSPGRGSGNTIYF. The CDR3 DNA sequence: TGTGCCAGCAGTCCGGGACGTGGCTCTGGAAACACCATATATTTT.

This sequence joins TRBV19 and TRBJ2-7, with D perhaps matching TRBD1 (5 bases). The CDR3 is made up of 16 amino acids. Germline values: CDR1 LNHDA, CDR2 SQIVND (reference sequence). V lost 7 bases, J lost 2 bases, and 21 bases lay in between. The CDR3 DNA follows: TGTGCCAGTACACCTCGCTGGACACCTTCCGCCTACGAGCAGTACTTC. Translated, it gives CASTPRWTPSAYEQYF.

The J gene is TRBJ1-2, the V gene TRBV11-3; D not certain. Germline V gives CDR1 SGHNT, CDR2 YENEEA. Trimming took off 5 bases at V and 7 bases at J, with 23 bases between the two ends. This CDR3 spans 16 amino acids. The CDR3 loop is CASSTDLNGESLGYTF. The CDR3, as DNA: TGTGCCAGCAGCACGGACCTCAACGGGGAGTCCCTTGGCTACACCTTC. Full variable domain (rest looked up from reference TRBV11-3 and TRBJ1-2): EAGVVQSPRYKIIEKKQPVAFWCNPISGHNTLYWYLQNLGQGPELLIRYENEEAVDDSQLPKDRFSAERLKGVDSTLKIQPAELGDSAVYLCASSTDLNGESLGYTFGSGTRLTVV.

The chain recombines TRBV6-5 with TRBJ2-5, with 7 positions matching TRBD2. The CDR3 sequence is 13 residues long. The trim removed 4 bases at V and 5 bases at J, leaving 4 bases unmatched. Germline values: CDR1 MNHEY, CDR2 SVGAGI. CDR3 sequence reads: CASSWTSFETQYF. The CDR3 DNA reads TGTGCCAGCAGTTGGACTAGTTTCGAGACCCAGTACTTC.